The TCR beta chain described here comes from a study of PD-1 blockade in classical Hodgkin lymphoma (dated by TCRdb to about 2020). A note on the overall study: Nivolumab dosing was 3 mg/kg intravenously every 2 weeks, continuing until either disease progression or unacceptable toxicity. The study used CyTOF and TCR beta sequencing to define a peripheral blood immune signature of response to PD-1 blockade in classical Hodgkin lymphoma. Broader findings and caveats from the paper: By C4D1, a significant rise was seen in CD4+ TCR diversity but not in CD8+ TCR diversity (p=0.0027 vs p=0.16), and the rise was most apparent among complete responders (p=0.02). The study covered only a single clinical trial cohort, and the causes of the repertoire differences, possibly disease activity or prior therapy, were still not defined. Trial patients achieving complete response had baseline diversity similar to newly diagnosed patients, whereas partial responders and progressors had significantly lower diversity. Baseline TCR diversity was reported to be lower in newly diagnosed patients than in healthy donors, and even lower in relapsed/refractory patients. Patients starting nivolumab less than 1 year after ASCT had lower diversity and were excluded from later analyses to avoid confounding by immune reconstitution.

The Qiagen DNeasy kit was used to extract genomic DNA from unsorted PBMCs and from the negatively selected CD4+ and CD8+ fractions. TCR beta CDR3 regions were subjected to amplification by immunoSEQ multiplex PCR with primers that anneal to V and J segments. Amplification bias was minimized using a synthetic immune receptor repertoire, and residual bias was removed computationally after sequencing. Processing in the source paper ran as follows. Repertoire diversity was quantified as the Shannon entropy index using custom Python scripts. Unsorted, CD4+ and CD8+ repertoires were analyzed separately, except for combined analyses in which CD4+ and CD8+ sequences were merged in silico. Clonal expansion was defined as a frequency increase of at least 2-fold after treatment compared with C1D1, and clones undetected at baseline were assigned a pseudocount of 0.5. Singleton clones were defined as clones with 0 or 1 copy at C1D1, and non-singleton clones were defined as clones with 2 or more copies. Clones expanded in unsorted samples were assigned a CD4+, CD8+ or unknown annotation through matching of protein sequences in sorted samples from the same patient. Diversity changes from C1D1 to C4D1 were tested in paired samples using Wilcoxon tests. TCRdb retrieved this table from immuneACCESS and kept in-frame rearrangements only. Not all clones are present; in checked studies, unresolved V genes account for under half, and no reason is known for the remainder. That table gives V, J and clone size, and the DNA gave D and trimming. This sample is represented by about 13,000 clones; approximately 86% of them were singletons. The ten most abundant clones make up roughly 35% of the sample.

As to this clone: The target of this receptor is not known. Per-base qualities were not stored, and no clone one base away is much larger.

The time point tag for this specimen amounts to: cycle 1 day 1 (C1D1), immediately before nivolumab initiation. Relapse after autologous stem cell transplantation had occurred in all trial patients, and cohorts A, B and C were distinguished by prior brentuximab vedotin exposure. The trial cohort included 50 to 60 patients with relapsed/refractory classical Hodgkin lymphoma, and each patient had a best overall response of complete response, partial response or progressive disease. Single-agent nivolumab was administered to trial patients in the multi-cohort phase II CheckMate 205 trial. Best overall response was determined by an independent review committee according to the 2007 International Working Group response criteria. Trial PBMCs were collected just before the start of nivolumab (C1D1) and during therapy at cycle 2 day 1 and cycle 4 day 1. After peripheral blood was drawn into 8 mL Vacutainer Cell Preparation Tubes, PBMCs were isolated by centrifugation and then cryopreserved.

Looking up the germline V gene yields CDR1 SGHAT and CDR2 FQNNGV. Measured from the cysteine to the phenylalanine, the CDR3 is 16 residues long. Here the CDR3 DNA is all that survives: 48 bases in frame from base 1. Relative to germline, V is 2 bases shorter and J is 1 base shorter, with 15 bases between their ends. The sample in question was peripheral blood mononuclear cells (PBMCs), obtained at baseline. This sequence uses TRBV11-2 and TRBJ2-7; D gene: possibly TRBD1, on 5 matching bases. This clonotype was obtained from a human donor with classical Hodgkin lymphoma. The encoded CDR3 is CASSLPHSRQSYEQYF. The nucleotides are TGTGCCAGCAGCTTACCTCATTCAAGACAGTCCTACGAGCAGTACTTC.